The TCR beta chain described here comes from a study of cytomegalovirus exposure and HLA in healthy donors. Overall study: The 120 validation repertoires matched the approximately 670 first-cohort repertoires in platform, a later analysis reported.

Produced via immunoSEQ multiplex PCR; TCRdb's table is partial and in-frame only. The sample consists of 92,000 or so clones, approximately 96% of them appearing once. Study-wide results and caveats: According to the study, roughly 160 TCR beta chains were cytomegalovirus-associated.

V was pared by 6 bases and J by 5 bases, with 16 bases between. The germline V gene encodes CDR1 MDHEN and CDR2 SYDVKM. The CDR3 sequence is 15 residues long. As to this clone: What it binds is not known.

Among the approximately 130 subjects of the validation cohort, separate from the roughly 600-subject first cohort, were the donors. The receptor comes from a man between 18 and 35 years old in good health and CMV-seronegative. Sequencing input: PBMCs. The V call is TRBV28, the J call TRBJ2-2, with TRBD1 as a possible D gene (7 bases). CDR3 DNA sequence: TGTGCCAGCAGCCACAACGCAGGGGGGACCGGGGAGCTGTTTTTT. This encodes CASSHNAGGTGELFF. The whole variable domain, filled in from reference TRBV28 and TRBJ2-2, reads DVKVTQSSRYLVKRTGEKVFLECVQDMDHENMFWYRQDPGLGLRLIYFSYDVKMKEKGDIPEGYSVSREKKERFSLILESASTNQTSMYLCASSHNAGGTGELFFGEGSRLTVL.